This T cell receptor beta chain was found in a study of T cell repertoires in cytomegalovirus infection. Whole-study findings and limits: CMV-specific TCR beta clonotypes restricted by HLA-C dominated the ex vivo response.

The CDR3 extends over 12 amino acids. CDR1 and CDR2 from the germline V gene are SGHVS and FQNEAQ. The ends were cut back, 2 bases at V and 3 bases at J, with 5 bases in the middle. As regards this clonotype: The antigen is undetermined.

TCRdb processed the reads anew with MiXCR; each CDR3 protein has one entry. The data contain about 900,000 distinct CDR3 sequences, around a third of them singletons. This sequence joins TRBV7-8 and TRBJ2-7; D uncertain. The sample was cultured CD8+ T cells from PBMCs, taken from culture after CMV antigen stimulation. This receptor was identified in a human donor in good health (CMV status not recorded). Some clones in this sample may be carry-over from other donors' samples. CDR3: CASSLRIYEQYV. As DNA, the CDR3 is TGTGCCAGCAGCTTAAGGATCTACGAGCAGTACGTC.